This section outlines one T cell receptor beta chain sequence together with its context. This clonotype was seen repeatedly, ten times or more. Its antigen target is currently unknown. Per-base quality was not reported, and no clone a single base away is much larger than it. This specimen's time point label, interpreted: patch test 1, 2 weeks after DPC sensitization. The treatment or condition label, read with the paper, signifies: therapeutic diphenylcyclopropenone sensitization with weekly scalp DPC. At each patch-test visit, blood was drawn before the patch test was applied. To be eligible, patients had to be aged 18 to 70, diagnosed with alopecia and judged suitable for DPC therapy, while pregnant patients were excluded. Unfractionated whole blood was collected in Tempus Blood RNA tubes, and total RNA was extracted from that blood. Libraries were constructed by RACE. Sequencing was performed on a NextSeq 500. Library preparation attached unique molecular identifiers to individual cDNA molecules for quantitative, reproducible TCR counting. For every blood RNA sample, sequencing covered both the TCR alpha and TCR beta chains. The study's own analysis went as follows. A median of approximately 96,000 TCRs per sample was observed, with a range of 23,224 to 690,600. The Decombinator software suite was used to annotate V, J and CDR3 in the TCR reads. To make PS versus PT1 abundance plots, every sample was subsampled to the same number of TCRs (28,000). TCRs were defined as expanded if absent before sensitization and observed at least eight times at the 2-week time point. TCRdb applied fastp at Q25 and MiXCR to the public reads, then kept only in-frame beta chains. Rows with one shared CDR3 protein collapse into an entry with the most common genes and DNA. Here the V and J calls rest on TCRdb's processing, not on the authors' analysis. The sample includes roughly 360,000 distinct CDR3 sequences, with about 4.4% observed a single time. The ten largest account for around 2.3% of the sample.

These data originate in a study of human T cells and chemical hapten exposure (dated by TCRdb to the early 2020s). Turning to the overall study: For sensitization, 2% DPC in acetone was applied to a 2 cm by 2 cm area of upper inner arm skin. The mostly female patient cohort included alopecia areata with under or over 50% scalp involvement, alopecia totalis and alopecia universalis. Libraries were pooled for sequencing, and variation in per-sample TCR yields was attributed mainly to small differences in library volumes within the pool. Patch testing on the upper back used Finn chambers containing 0.01% DPC, with scoring done after 6 days according to International Contact Dermatitis Research Group standards. Throughout the study period of roughly five months, patients also received therapeutic DPC doses to the scalp every week. Twenty-nine alopecia patients provided blood for TCR sequencing at one to four time points (pre-sensitization, 2, 6 and 24 weeks). Patient blood was sampled pre-sensitization (week 0) and at 2, 6 and about 24 weeks after DPC sensitization. In alopecia patients, the study followed how the peripheral blood TCR repertoire changed in vivo over primary and secondary sensitization to diphenylcyclopropenone (DPC), a hapten.

The CDR3 has 14 amino acids, counting the end cysteine and phenylalanine. The CDR3 DNA has 42 bases and is translated from base 1. From a lookup of the germline V gene (reference sequence), CDR1 and CDR2 are SEHNR and FQNEAQ. The germline ends are 14 bases apart after V is trimmed by 4 bases and J by 6 bases. Paper-wide results and their limitations: Significantly more large CDR3 similarity clusters were formed by expanded TCRs than by pre-sensitization or healthy control sets, consistent with antigen-driven responses. A positive correlation was found between the number of PT1 expanded TCRs and patch test score, with significance reached at thresholds 8, 16 and 32 but not 4. Because all patients had alopecia, a presumed autoimmune disease, the immune response of the patients might differ from that of healthy individuals. The number of TCRs above 1 in 1000 frequency did not change with DPC sensitization; there was no evidence of global repertoire structure alterations. Repeated subsampling changed both the strength of the expansion versus patch-test correlation and the threshold at which the correlation became significant.

Rearrangement joined TRBV7-9 to TRBJ2-3; no D gene is confidently identified. This TCR came from a woman aged 45-59 years with alopecia areata. Some clones in this sample may be carry-over from other donors' samples. The material sequenced was whole blood, taken in connection with sensitization to the hapten diphenylcyclopropenone (DPC). The CDR3 protein sequence reads: CASSSRMYGDTQYF. The DNA sequence is as follows: TGTGCCAGCAGCTCCCGTATGTATGGGGATACGCAGTATTTT.